This T cell receptor beta chain was retrieved from a study of T cell responses to AZD1222 COVID-19 vaccine. Study-level results: The breadth and depth of Spike-specific TCRs increased once two AZD1222 doses had been given. Every sample of the repertoires postdated the peak T cell response. Distributed over spike, vaccine-associated CD4 TCRs predominated at 160-218 and 743-854. Clonal diversity may have been underestimated in mostly white British donors.

Here immunoSEQ multiplex PCR was the method, and the copy in TCRdb shows in-frame clones only, minus some. The data hold 75,000 to 100,000 clones, with around nine tenths observed a single time. The V gene's germline CDR1 is SGHDT and CDR2 YYEEEE. This CDR3 comprises 16 residues. Trimming left V 4 bases short and J 0 bases short, with 11 bases between. Worth noting for this clone: Its specificity is unknown.

The clonotype originates from an adult in good health. The material was peripheral blood, obtained on day 0 of AZD1222 vaccination. This rearrangement joins TRBV5-6 to TRBJ1-6; unclear D gene. This chain's CDR3 is CASSDRGSSYNSPLHF. As DNA, the CDR3 is TGTGCCAGCAGCGATCGTGGGAGCTCCTATAATTCACCCCTCCACTTT.